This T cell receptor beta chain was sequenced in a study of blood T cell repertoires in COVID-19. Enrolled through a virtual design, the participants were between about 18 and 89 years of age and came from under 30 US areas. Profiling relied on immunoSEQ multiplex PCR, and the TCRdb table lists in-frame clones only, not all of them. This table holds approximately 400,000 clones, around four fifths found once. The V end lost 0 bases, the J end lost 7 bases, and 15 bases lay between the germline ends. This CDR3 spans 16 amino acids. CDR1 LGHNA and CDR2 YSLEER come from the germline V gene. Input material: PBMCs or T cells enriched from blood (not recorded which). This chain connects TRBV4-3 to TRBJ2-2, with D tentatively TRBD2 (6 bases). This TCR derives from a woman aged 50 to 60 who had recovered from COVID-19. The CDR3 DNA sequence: TGCGCCAGCAGCCAAGATTCGGGGGTTCCAAACGGGGAGCTGTTTTTT. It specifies CASSQDSGVPNGELFF.